The clone carrying this TCR beta chain has just a few counts. Antigen unknown. This record belongs to a study of response to subunit inactivated influenza vaccine. General study points: New T cells are recruited in small numbers by each seasonal influenza vaccination, according to the authors' suggestion.

Via MiXCR, TCRdb re-called the RT-PCR reads, giving one row per CDR3 protein. The sample contains 500,000 to 650,000 distinct CDR3 sequences, about 8% of which appear only once. Germline V gene data show CDR1 as SQVTM and CDR2 as ANQGSEA. V shed 7 bases and J 6 bases; nucleotides not matched to a gene: 10. The CDR3 loop spans 13 amino acids. The genes are TRBV29-1 and TRBJ1-2; TRBD1 matches at 8 bases. The sequence derives from a man between 45 and 75 years old who received an inactivated influenza vaccine. The sample was PBMCs from blood, taken less than 30 months after vaccination. The CDR3: CSALTGDENGYTF. As DNA, the CDR3 is TGCAGCGCCCTGACAGGGGATGAAAATGGCTACACCTTC.